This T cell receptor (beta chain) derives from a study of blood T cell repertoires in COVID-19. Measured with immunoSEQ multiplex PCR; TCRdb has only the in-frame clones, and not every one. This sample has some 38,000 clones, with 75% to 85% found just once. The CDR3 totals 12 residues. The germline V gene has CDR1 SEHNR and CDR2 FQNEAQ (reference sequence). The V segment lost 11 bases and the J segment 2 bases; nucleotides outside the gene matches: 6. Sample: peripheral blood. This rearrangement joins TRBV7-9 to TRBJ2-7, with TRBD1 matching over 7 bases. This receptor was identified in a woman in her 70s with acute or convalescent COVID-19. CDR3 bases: TGTGCCGGACAGGCCCAAACCTACGAGCAGTACTTC. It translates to CAGQAQTYEQYF.